Listed here is a single TCR beta chain. The CDR3 extends over 17 amino acids. V lost 1 base to trimming and J lost 7 bases; unmatched junction nucleotides: 14. From germline, CDR1 is LGHNA and CDR2 YNFKEQ. Expressed TCRB transcripts were sequenced, since all the RNA that had been isolated was reverse transcribed. Sequencing was performed with immunoSEQ multiplex PCR; in TCRdb, only in-frame clones are kept and a portion is missing. The table includes around 250,000 clones, 25% to 35% detected once. The data belong to a study of beta chain features in type 1 diabetes. The chain combines TRBV4-2 with TRBJ2-5, with TRBD2 matching 8 bases. The source is a man aged 25 to 40 in good health. The sequencing input was central memory CD4+ T cells from blood. The DNA for the CDR3 is TGTGCCAGCAGCCAAGTAGTAGCGGGGTCCGGGGCGGGGACCCAGTACTTC. Its protein is CASSQVVAGSGAGTQYF.